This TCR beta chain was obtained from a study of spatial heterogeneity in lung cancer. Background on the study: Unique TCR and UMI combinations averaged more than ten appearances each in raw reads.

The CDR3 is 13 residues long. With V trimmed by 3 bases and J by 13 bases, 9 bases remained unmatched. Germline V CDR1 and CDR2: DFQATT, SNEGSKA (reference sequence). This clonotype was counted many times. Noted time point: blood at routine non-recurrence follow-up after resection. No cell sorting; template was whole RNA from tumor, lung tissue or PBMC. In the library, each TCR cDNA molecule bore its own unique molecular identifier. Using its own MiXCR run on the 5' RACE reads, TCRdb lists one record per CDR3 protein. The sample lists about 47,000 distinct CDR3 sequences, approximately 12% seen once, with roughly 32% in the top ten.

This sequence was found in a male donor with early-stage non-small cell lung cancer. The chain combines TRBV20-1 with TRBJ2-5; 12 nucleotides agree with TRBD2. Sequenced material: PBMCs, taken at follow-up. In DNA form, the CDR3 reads TGCAGTGCTAGGACCGGGACTAGCGGGTATTGGTACTTC. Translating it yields CSARTGTSGYWYF.